These T cell receptor beta chains were read from a single sample in a study of control samples from healthy donors and cancer patients. Method: immunoSEQ multiplex PCR; TCRdb's copy keeps in-frame clones and lacks some. Of 90,000 to 150,000 clones detected, about nine tenths appear once; the ten largest clones hold around 3.5%. Material for sequencing was blood. The receptor set was obtained from a man aged 35-49 years in good health. Each CDR3 is given with its conserved first and last residue. Each record gives: V gene, clone size, D gene, J gene, CDR3 protein, CDR3 DNA. A D gene is named only where the DNA matches it firmly. Some rows mark clone size as missing; the rest say once, few, many or name a class of expanded clone.

v_gene: TRBV7-9; abundance: .; d_gene: .; j_gene: TRBJ1-1; CDR3aa: CASSLRDLKAFF; CDR3nt: TGTGCCAGCAGCTTAAGGGACTTAAAAGCTTTCTTT
v_gene: TRBV2; abundance: .; d_gene: .; j_gene: TRBJ2-7; CDR3aa: CASRWAGANYEQYF; CDR3nt: TGTGCCAGCAGATGGGCGGGGGCAAACTACGAGCAGTACTTC
v_gene: TRBV30; abundance: .; d_gene: .; j_gene: TRBJ1-4; CDR3aa: CAWSVDSEKLFF; CDR3nt: TGTGCCTGGAGTGTGGATTCTGAAAAACTGTTTTTT
v_gene: TRBV2; abundance: .; d_gene: TRBD1; j_gene: TRBJ1-5; CDR3aa: CASSLTGGSQPQHF; CDR3nt: TGTGCCAGCAGTCTTACAGGGGGGAGTCAGCCCCAGCATTTT
v_gene: TRBV24-1; abundance: .; d_gene: .; j_gene: TRBJ2-2; CDR3aa: CATSGSPTNTGELFF; CDR3nt: TGTGCCACCAGTGGGAGCCCTACGAACACCGGGGAGCTGTTTTTT
v_gene: TRBV4-1; abundance: .; d_gene: TRBD1; j_gene: TRBJ1-2; CDR3aa: CASSHDRATNYGYTF; CDR3nt: TGCGCCAGCAGCCACGACAGGGCCACAAACTATGGCTACACCTTC
v_gene: TRBV2; abundance: once; d_gene: TRBD1; j_gene: TRBJ2-7; CDR3aa: CASRLQGSTYEQYF; CDR3nt: TGTGCCAGCAGGTTACAGGGGTCCACCTACGAGCAGTACTTC
v_gene: TRBV24-1; abundance: .; d_gene: .; j_gene: TRBJ2-1; CDR3aa: CATSDLSGVSEQFF; CDR3nt: TGTGCCACCAGTGATTTGTCAGGGGTCAGTGAGCAGTTCTTC
v_gene: TRBV4-3; abundance: few; d_gene: .; j_gene: TRBJ2-5; CDR3aa: CASSQDFGGRETQYF; CDR3nt: TGCGCCAGCAGCCAAGATTTCGGGGGACGAGAGACCCAGTACTTC
v_gene: TRBV30; abundance: .; d_gene: .; j_gene: TRBJ1-6; CDR3aa: CAWTYLSSYNSPLHF; CDR3nt: TGTGCCTGGACCTATCTTAGTTCCTATAATTCACCCCTCCACTTT
v_gene: TRBV10-3; abundance: .; d_gene: .; j_gene: TRBJ1-5; CDR3aa: CAISGEGNSNQPQHF; CDR3nt: TGTGCCATCAGTGGGGAGGGGAATAGCAATCAGCCCCAGCATTTT
v_gene: TRBV19; abundance: .; d_gene: .; j_gene: TRBJ2-4; CDR3aa: CVSNGLAKNIQYF; CDR3nt: TGTGTCAGTAACGGGTTAGCCAAAAACATTCAGTACTTC
v_gene: TRBV9; abundance: .; d_gene: .; j_gene: TRBJ1-4; CDR3aa: CASSVTGSNEKLFF; CDR3nt: TGTGCCAGCAGCGTAACAGGGTCTAATGAAAAACTGTTTTTT
v_gene: TRBV30; abundance: .; d_gene: .; j_gene: TRBJ1-3; CDR3aa: CAWSVWASSGNTIYF; CDR3nt: TGTGCCTGGAGTGTATGGGCCTCCTCTGGAAACACCATATATTTT
v_gene: TRBV6-5; abundance: .; d_gene: .; j_gene: TRBJ1-3; CDR3aa: CASSYVGGSGNTIYF; CDR3nt: TGTGCCAGCAGTTACGTGGGGGGCTCTGGAAACACCATATATTTT
v_gene: TRBV7-9; abundance: .; d_gene: TRBD1; j_gene: TRBJ1-1; CDR3aa: CASSARQGRRNTEAFF; CDR3nt: TGTGCCAGCAGCGCTCGACAGGGGCGTCGGAACACTGAAGCTTTCTTT
v_gene: TRBV18; abundance: .; d_gene: .; j_gene: TRBJ1-1; CDR3aa: CASSPGQNTEAFF; CDR3nt: TGTGCCAGCTCACCCGGACAGAACACTGAAGCTTTCTTT
v_gene: TRBV7-8; abundance: .; d_gene: TRBD2; j_gene: TRBJ2-1; CDR3aa: CASSSKAGGPYEQFF; CDR3nt: TGTGCCAGCAGCTCCAAGGCGGGGGGGCCGTATGAGCAGTTCTTC
v_gene: TRBV11-3; abundance: few; d_gene: .; j_gene: TRBJ1-1; CDR3aa: CASRGAANTEAFF; CDR3nt: TGTGCCAGCAGGGGGGCGGCGAACACTGAAGCTTTCTTT
v_gene: TRBV2; abundance: .; d_gene: TRBD1; j_gene: TRBJ1-5; CDR3aa: CASSAGGAGNQPQHF; CDR3nt: TGTGCCAGCAGTGCAGGGGGCGCGGGCAATCAGCCCCAGCATTTT
v_gene: TRBV11-3; abundance: .; d_gene: .; j_gene: TRBJ1-1; CDR3aa: CASSLARAVNTEAFF; CDR3nt: TGTGCCAGCAGCTTAGCCAGGGCGGTGAACACTGAAGCTTTCTTT
v_gene: TRBV6-5; abundance: .; d_gene: .; j_gene: TRBJ1-3; CDR3aa: CASSYPTGQGRHTIYF; CDR3nt: TGTGCCAGCAGTTACCCTACGGGGCAGGGAAGGCACACCATATATTTT
v_gene: TRBV7-3; abundance: .; d_gene: .; j_gene: TRBJ1-1; CDR3aa: CASSDGTPTEAFF; CDR3nt: TGTGCCAGCAGCGATGGGACGCCCACTGAAGCTTTCTTT
v_gene: TRBV7-2; abundance: .; d_gene: .; j_gene: TRBJ1-1; CDR3aa: CASSLLGRENTEAFF; CDR3nt: TGTGCCAGCAGCTTATTGGGCAGGGAGAACACTGAAGCTTTCTTT